A single sample is the source of the 16 T cell receptor beta chains below, sequenced in a study of CD8+ T cells in alopecia areata. cDNA reverse transcribed from extracted RNA served as the sequencing template. Libraries were prepared by immunoSEQ multiplex PCR; TCRdb keeps only in-frame clonotypes and omits some of them. The sample includes roughly 150,000 clones, 45% to 60% of them seen just once. Treatment defined: oral pan-JAK inhibitor, 5-10 mg twice daily. This material consisted of CD8+ T cells sorted from blood, taken at week 4, from a patient treated with tofacitinib. These receptors were collected from a human donor with alopecia areata.

Points on this clone: Other DNA sequences in the same sample also yield this CDR3. V is TRBV5-6 and J is TRBJ1-5, with TRBD1 matching over 10 bases. Germline V gene data show CDR1 as SGHDT and CDR2 as YYEEEE. CDR3 size: 14 residues. The junction had 3 bases not matched to a gene; V was cut back by 3 bases and J by 6 bases. In DNA form, the CDR3 reads TGTGCCAGCAGCTCCGGGACAGGGGTTCAGCCCCAGCATTTT. Protein product: CASSSGTGVQPQHF.

The chain joins TRBV5-6 to TRBJ1-1; D not resolved. Per germline, CDR1 SGHDT and CDR2 YYEEEE. The CDR3 consists of 14 residues. Between the trimmed V and J ends, which lost 4 bases and 0 bases, there was a span of 10 bases. The CDR3 is CASSGWTVNTEAFF. The DNA for the CDR3 is TGTGCCAGCAGCGGGTGGACGGTGAACACTGAAGCTTTCTTT.

This clone has a handful of counts. V gene TRBV9 combines with J gene TRBJ2-3, with 8 bases fitting TRBD2. The V gene's germline CDR1 is SGDLS and CDR2 YYNGEE. Trimming took 0 bases from V and 4 from J; bases not matched to a gene: 10. The CDR3 is made up of 17 amino acids. The CDR3: CASSVEDAGGEADTQYF. The CDR3 DNA sequence: TGTGCCAGCAGCGTAGAAGATGCGGGGGGAGAGGCAGATACGCAGTATTTT.

This chain links TRBV5-6 with TRBJ1-2, with D unresolved. The CDR3 totals 12 residues. The germline gives CDR1 SGHDT, CDR2 YYEEEE. With 3 bases removed from V and 7 bases from J, the gap between germline ends came to 10 bases. In nucleotides, the CDR3 is TGTGCCAGCAGCTCCGCTGACGTTGGCTACACCTTC. This encodes CASSSADVGYTF.

This chain connects TRBV2 to TRBJ2-2, with TRBD1 identical over 10 bases. CDR3 size: 14 residues. J gave up 7 bases and V 6 bases, and 5 bases lay outside the gene matches. Germline CDR1 SNHLY, CDR2 FYNNEI. CDR3: CASSDRGPDGELFF. The CDR3 DNA follows: TGTGCCAGCAGCGACAGGGGGCCGGACGGGGAGCTGTTTTTT.

This clone occurred a few times. V is TRBV5-1 and J is TRBJ1-2; D not resolved. Trimming took 4 bases from V and 6 from J, leaving 7 bases between them. The CDR3 consists of 11 residues. Per the germline V gene, CDR1 is SGHRS and CDR2 is YFSETQ. The CDR3 reads CASSEGNGYTF. The CDR3 DNA sequence: TGCGCCAGCAGCGAAGGGAATGGCTACACCTTC.

The V and J genes are TRBV7-9 and TRBJ2-7; D is possibly TRBD1 (7 bases). The CDR3 spans 16 residues. Germline CDR1 is SEHNR and CDR2 is FQNEAQ (reference sequence). V gave up 7 bases and J gave up 6 bases, with 25 bases separating them. The CDR3: CASIKGGTETRGEQYF. Written as DNA, the CDR3 is TGTGCCAGCATCAAAGGCGGGACAGAGACGCGAGGCGAGCAGTACTTC.

V and J are TRBV5-4 and TRBJ2-2; possible D gene TRBD2, 6 bases. Germline V gene data show CDR1 as SGHNT and CDR2 as YYREEE (reference sequence). This CDR3 has 13 residues. Trimming stripped 4 bases from V and 4 bases from J, with 8 bases between. CDR3 coding DNA: TGTGCCAGCAGCGTCGGGGGCACCGGGGAGCTGTTTTTT. The encoded protein is CASSVGGTGELFF.

The J gene is TRBJ1-1, the V gene TRBV29-1; D perhaps matches TRBD1 (6 bases). The CDR3 is made up of 15 amino acids. V lost 6 bases and J 0 bases, leaving 17 bases between the germline ends. Germline V CDR1 and CDR2: SQVTM, ANQGSEA. CDR3 protein: CSVAARGVLNTEAFF. CDR3 DNA: TGCAGCGTGGCGGCGAGGGGGGTTTTGAACACTGAAGCTTTCTTT.

J is TRBJ2-1 and V is TRBV5-4; no firm D call. Per germline, CDR1 SGHNT and CDR2 YYREEE (reference sequence). Trimming pared 4 bases from V and 2 bases from J, leaving 4 bases between. This CDR3 is built from 12 residues. The DNA of the CDR3 is TGTGCCAGCAGCGAACCCTACAATGAGCAGTTCTTC. Amino acids: CASSEPYNEQFF. The whole variable domain, remainder taken from reference TRBV5-4 and TRBJ2-1, is ETGVTQSPTHLIKTRGQQVTLRCSSQSGHNTVSWYQQALGQGPQFIFQYYREEENGRGNFPPRFSGLQFPNYSSELNVNALELDDSALYLCASSEPYNEQFFGPGTRLTVL.

About this clone itself: A read error may produce the germline difference seen at one junction end. The rearrangement links TRBV15 to TRBJ2-5; no definite D call. The germline V gene has CDR1 LNHNV and CDR2 YYDKDF (reference sequence). CDR3 length: 12 residues. CDR3 sequence (DNA): TGTACCACCAGCATGGGACAAGAGACCCAGTACTTC. It translates to CTTSMGQETQYF.

This rearrangement joins TRBV11-2 to TRBJ2-7; D is uncertain. The V end lost 3 bases, the J end lost 2 bases, and 8 bases lay between the germline ends. The germline V gene encodes CDR1 SGHAT and CDR2 FQNNGV. The CDR3 totals 13 residues. The CDR3 loop reads CASSFGRPYEQYF. The CDR3 nucleotides read TGTGCCAGCAGCTTCGGCAGGCCCTACGAGCAGTACTTC.

The V call is TRBV7-2, the J call TRBJ1-2; D possibly corresponds to TRBD1 (5 bases). CDR3 length: 14 residues. The V end was cut by 2 bases, the J end by 4 bases, with 11 bases between. In germline, CDR1 is SGHTA, CDR2 FQGNSA. CDR3 amino acids: CASSLTITGYGYTF. Here the CDR3 DNA reads TGTGCCAGCAGCTTAACGATTACAGGCTATGGCTACACCTTC.

V is TRBV6-6 and J is TRBJ1-2; D perhaps matches TRBD1 (5 bases). The CDR3 spans 15 residues. From germline, CDR1 is MNHNY and CDR2 SVGAGI (reference sequence). The V end lost 6 bases, the J end lost 5 bases, and 19 bases lay between the germline ends. For the CDR3, the DNA is TGTGCCAGCAGCAGACTGGCCAGGGATACATATGGCTACACCTTC. Translating gives CASSRLARDTYGYTF.

This clone was counted only a few times. This sequence joins TRBV5-4 and TRBJ2-1; D is unclear. Trimming cost V 1 base and J 5 bases, with 19 bases left between them. Germline CDR1 reads SGHNT; CDR2 reads YYREEE (reference sequence). The CDR3 runs 17 residues. CDR3 protein: CASSLLLSALGDNEQFF. The CDR3 nucleotides read TGTGCCAGCAGCTTGCTTCTCTCGGCCCTAGGTGACAATGAGCAGTTCTTC.

The sample holds many counts of this clone. The J gene is TRBJ2-3, the V gene TRBV7-2, with a tentative D call TRBD2 (5 bases). The ends were cut back, 1 base at V and 1 base at J, with 6 bases in the middle. CDR1 is SGHTA and CDR2 is FQGNSA in the germline V gene. This CDR3 spans 14 amino acids. The CDR3 reads CASSLVGGTDTQYF. CDR3 in DNA: TGTGCCAGCAGCTTAGTCGGGGGCACAGATACGCAGTATTTT.